This T cell receptor (beta chain) derives from a study of blood T cell repertoires in COVID-19. Whole-study context: T cells, B-cell-depleted T cells, or PBMCs supplied cDNA or gDNA.

Looked up from germline, CDR1 is WSHSY and CDR2 is SAAADI. V shed 3 bases, J shed 5 bases, and the junction held 7 bases outside the gene matches. The CDR3 has 15 residues. Authors' analysis steps: From reference gene primer amplification, estimates of nucleated cell counts were derived. Profiling relied on immunoSEQ multiplex PCR, and the TCRdb table lists in-frame clones only, not all of them. V, J and clone size derive from that table, while D and trimming were established from the DNA sequence. Of some 170,000 clones in the sample, about three quarters were seen once. Sequencing was done on a sample of peripheral blood. V gene TRBV10-2 combines with J gene TRBJ2-1; TRBD2 matches 7 bases. This receptor was identified in a man aged 55 to 69 with acute or convalescent COVID-19. CDR3 amino acids: CASSEARGRDNEQFF. In DNA form, the CDR3 reads TGCGCCAGCAGTGAAGCTCGGGGGAGGGACAATGAGCAGTTCTTC.